This T cell receptor beta chain was retrieved from a study of blood T cell repertoires in COVID-19. Study-level information: Sample material is recorded as cDNA or gDNA derived from T cells, B-cell-depleted T cells, or PBMCs.

Looked up from germline, CDR1 is SGHNT and CDR2 is YENEEA. This CDR3 is built from 12 residues. V lost 5 bases and J lost 5, with 10 bases in between. The Seattle patients joined while their infection was active and were tracked longitudinally afterward. Authors' analysis steps: Cell counts per sample came from amplifying reference gene primers. The data were produced by immunoSEQ multiplex PCR, yet TCRdb's version contains in-frame clones alone and is incomplete. D and trimming come from the DNA, and the V and J calls and clone size come from that table. The table records some 170,000 clones, roughly 88% of them present only once.

The TCR sequence derives from a woman aged 40 to 49 with COVID-19, enrolled during active disease. The chain is built from TRBV11-3 and TRBJ2-7; D is perhaps TRBD1 (6 bases). What was sequenced was peripheral blood. In DNA form, the CDR3 reads TGTGCCAGCAGCCAGAACAGGGACGAGCAGTACTTC. It codes for CASSQNRDEQYF. The full variable domain, its missing parts supplied by reference TRBV11-3 and TRBJ2-7, is EAGVVQSPRYKIIEKKQPVAFWCNPISGHNTLYWYLQNLGQGPELLIRYENEEAVDDSQLPKDRFSAERLKGVDSTLKIQPAELGDSAVYLCASSQNRDEQYFGPGTRLTVT.